This T cell receptor beta chain appears in the sequencing data of a study of identical twins. V lost 7 bases and J 3 bases, leaving 18 bases between the germline ends. The CDR3 consists of 16 residues. Germline CDR1 and CDR2: KGHDR and SFDVKD. TCRdb reprocessed the 5' RACE reads with MiXCR, giving one entry per CDR3 protein. Here the sample spans roughly 1,500,000 distinct CDR3 sequences, under 35% being singletons. Sequenced sample: cord blood. The chain links TRBV24-1 to TRBJ2-1; either TRBD1 or TRBD2 may supply D (7 bases each). The TCR originated in a newborn girl in good health. For the CDR3, the DNA is TGTGCCACCAGCCCATTGCAGGGGGGGGGCTACAATGAGCAGTTCTTC. This sequence encodes CATSPLQGGGYNEQFF.